The clone carrying this TCR beta chain was recorded at least ten times. What it binds is not known. The record originates from a study of read filtering for tumor transcriptome and immune sequencing. The library was built from 400 ng RNA with molecular barcoded adaptors for alpha/delta and beta/gamma chains. MiXCR, applied by TCRdb to the reads, yields one record per CDR3 protein. This table has around 130,000 distinct CDR3 sequences, over 10% appearing once. Study findings and constraints: IR-seq and RNA-seq agreed better without single-read clonotypes.

This CDR3 has 13 amino acids. Trimming left V 2 bases short and J 5 bases short, with 9 bases between. Germline CDR1 MNHEY, CDR2 SMNVEV (reference sequence). Sequencing was done on a sample of a population of CD138-negative cells sorted from bone marrow. The chain couples TRBV27 to TRBJ2-5; D gene uncertain. The source of this sequence is a donor at least 40 years old with multiple myeloma. The CDR3 nucleotides are TGTGCCAGCAGTTTAGGTTTCGGGGAGACCCAGTACTTC. Translation gives CASSLGFGETQYF.